The sequence of this T cell receptor (beta chain) was determined in a study of a mutant IDH1 vaccine in newly diagnosed glioma (TCRdb year 2021). About the investigation overall: Vaccination was initiated 4-6 weeks after radiotherapy alone, or concurrently with temozolomide cycles in the chemotherapy-containing groups. Before enrollment, patients had received standard therapy of radiotherapy alone, temozolomide alone, or radiochemotherapy with temozolomide; most received the combination. Of the roughly 31 treated patients, roughly 60% were male and around 40% were female, and the mean age was 40.4 years. The week-35 safety follow-up took place at visit V12, and the week-47 end of study took place at visit V13. Peripheral blood was collected at six visits: V03 (baseline), V05, V07, V10, V12 and V13. Longitudinal TCRB deep sequencing was done for 25 to 30 treated patients, wherever samples were available for exploratory analyses.

V is shortened by 5 bases, J by 0 bases, and the region joining them spans 21 bases. The CDR3 holds 18 amino acids from the cysteine to the phenylalanine. The retained sequence is limited to the CDR3, 54 bases, with the frame set at the first base. The germline V gene specifies LGHNA as CDR1 and YSLEER as CDR2. This specimen's time point label, interpreted: week 47, end of study. A 20-mer mutant IDH1 peptide at 300 micrograms in Montanide made up each vaccine dose, which was injected subcutaneously together with topical imiquimod. Across visits V03 through V10, patients got a total of eight vaccinations, given in weeks 1, 3, 5, 7, 11, 15, 19 and 23. All donors had newly diagnosed IDH1-mutant astrocytomas of WHO grade 3 or 4 that showed loss of nuclear ATRX. The samples were drawn from NOA16, a multicentre, single-arm, open-label phase I trial in Germany that tested a mutant IDH1 peptide vaccine in humans for the first time. The DNeasy Blood and Tissue Kit was used to extract genomic DNA from EDTA blood for TCRB sequencing.

In regard to this clone: Which antigen it targets is not known. No base quality values were provided; no much bigger clone lies one nucleotide off.

The investigation overall reported the following: Pseudoprogression appeared unrelated to alterations in the top peripheral T cell clonotypes detected by TCRB sequencing. Immune responses induced by the vaccine were seen in 90% to 95% of patients across multiple MHC alleles. Availability determined which PBMC samples were chosen for TCRB deep sequencing. The authors stated that sample limitations prevented analyses of patient blood samples from being reproduced.

The method was the immunoSEQ multiplex PCR assay. Following the manufacturer's protocol, the hsTCRB Kit was used to amplify rearranged TCR beta chain sequences. TCRB libraries were sequenced on an Illumina MiSeq. Per the source publication's procedure: The kit vendor's proprietary platform handled demultiplexing, trimming and gene mapping. Sourced from immuneACCESS, this table was stored by TCRdb with only in-frame sequences that have V and J called. A share of the clones is absent; for the studies checked, an unresolved V gene accounts for under half, and the remainder has no known explanation. The V and J calls and clone size were taken over from that table, and D and trimming were inferred from the DNA. This sample gives fewer than 95,000 clones in total; approximately 78% of them show up just once. The ten largest make up under 6.5% of the sample.

The sample in question was PBMCs, obtained from a glioma patient whose treatment included an IDH1 peptide vaccine. The sequence derives from a man aged 40-49 years with glioma. The receptor chain draws on TRBV4-3 and TRBJ2-3; the D gene is perhaps TRBD2, from 7 matching bases. The CDR3 amino acid sequence is: CASSFGLGGITSTDTQYF. The base sequence is TGCGCCAGCAGCTTCGGACTAGGGGGGATTACTAGCACAGATACGCAGTATTTT.